Sequencing of this T cell receptor beta chain was carried out in a study of human T cells and chemical hapten exposure. Background on the study: TCR yields differed between samples (mainly from small differences in pooled library volume).

The germline V gene encodes CDR1 LNHDA and CDR2 SQIVND (reference sequence). V dropped 5 bases and J dropped 2; count of bases not matched to a gene: 14. The length of the CDR3 is 17 residues. Time point in this sample: patch test 2, 6 weeks after DPC sensitization. The treatment here: therapeutic diphenylcyclopropenone sensitization with weekly scalp DPC. TCRdb passed the RACE reads through MiXCR, listing each CDR3 protein once. The data hold 110,000 to 150,000 distinct CDR3 sequences, with roughly 12% observed a single time. This receptor was obtained from a woman aged 50 to 60 with alopecia areata. Some clones in this sample may be carry-over from other donors' samples. Sequencing was performed on whole blood, taken in connection with sensitization to the hapten diphenylcyclopropenone (DPC). The chain couples TRBV19 to TRBJ2-5, with 7 bases identical to TRBD1. The CDR3 reads CASSLRLIQGSQETQYF. CDR3 bases: TGTGCCAGTAGTCTAAGATTGATACAGGGGTCTCAAGAGACCCAGTACTTC.